A single T cell receptor beta chain is shown here with its context. Its antigen is as yet unknown. The data were taken from a study of PD-L1 blockade in urothelial cancer. Study overall: Prior chemotherapy regimens per patient numbered 0 to 3. Median T cell yield per blood sample was about 150,000 cells.

Study-level results: Below-median TCR clonality that was measured in pretreatment blood predicted better survival.

Produced via immunoSEQ multiplex PCR; TCRdb's table is partial and in-frame only. The table has 100,000 to 150,000 clones, roughly 86% seen once. Per the germline V gene, CDR1 is SGHRS and CDR2 is YFSETQ. There are 14 residues in the CDR3. V gave up 2 bases and J gave up 1 base, with 9 bases separating them. The sample's time point: peripheral blood 6 weeks after treatment start. The receptor's source is a man in his fifties or sixties with urothelial cancer. This specimen consisted of PBMCs, obtained around atezolizumab (anti-PD-L1) treatment. The V and J genes are TRBV5-1 and TRBJ2-5; D uncertain. This chain's CDR3 is CASSFGFAQETQYF. CDR3 sequence (DNA): TGCGCCAGCAGCTTCGGGTTCGCCCAAGAGACCCAGTACTTC.